This T cell receptor beta chain was sequenced for a study of blood T cell repertoires in COVID-19. At the level of the study: Collection of acute and convalescent COVID-19 samples took place in the United States, Italy and Spain. Sources were T cells, B-cell-depleted T cells, or PBMCs; the material itself was cDNA or gDNA.

In the source study's methods: Nucleated cell number was recorded as an estimate derived from reference gene primer amplification. Using immunoSEQ multiplex PCR, the repertoire was profiled, and TCRdb retains in-frame clones only, with some absent. V and J calls and clone size are copied from that table; D and trimming were computed from the DNA. The sample yields some 200,000 clones, more than 65% seen once. V was shortened by 5 bases and J by 5 bases, with 9 bases between the two germline ends. CDR3 size: 11 residues. Germline CDR1 and CDR2: SQVTM and ANQGSEA. The specimen sequenced was peripheral blood. This clonotype originated in a woman aged 30 to 39 who had recovered from COVID-19. J is TRBJ1-1 and V is TRBV29-1; D possibly corresponds to TRBD1 (5 bases). The CDR3 spells CSVSRGTEAFF. CDR3 nucleotides: TGCAGCGTTTCACGGGGGACTGAAGCTTTCTTT.